The next 7 T cell receptor beta chains were all read from a single sample in a study of T-cell reconstitution after alpha-beta-depleted transplantation in children. Unique molecular identifiers were used in preparing the TCRbeta library. TCRdb redid the calling of the PCR reads with MiXCR, one entry per CDR3 protein. The table shows about 980,000 distinct CDR3 sequences, with roughly 29% occurring only once. The specimen comprised PBMCs, mostly from graft donor cells, sampled 360 days after TCRalphabeta/CD19-depleted stem cell transplant. The receptors shown here come from a boy under two years old who had a stem cell transplant for SCID, so the T cells may come from the graft donor.

This clonotype was detected only a few times. This chain links TRBV10-3 with TRBJ2-7, with D possibly TRBD1 on 6 matching bases. The CDR3 runs to 15 residues. Trimming took off 3 bases at V and 0 bases at J, with 12 bases between the two ends. Germline values: CDR1 ENHRY, CDR2 SYGVKD. As DNA, the CDR3 is TGTGCCATCAGTGAAATGGGCAGGGGCTCCTACGAGCAGTACTTC. Its protein is CAISEMGRGSYEQYF.

The CDR3 DNA reads TGCAGTGCTAGAGAACCTATGAGACAGGGCTACAATGAGCAGTTCTTC. Protein product: CSAREPMRQGYNEQFF. This chain uses TRBV20-1 with TRBJ2-1; 7 positions agree with TRBD1. The CDR3 has 16 amino acids. CDR1 and CDR2 from the germline V gene are DFQATT and SNEGSKA (reference sequence). V gave up 0 bases and J gave up 3 bases; unmatched junction bases: 8.

This chain uses TRBV2 with TRBJ2-5; D perhaps matches TRBD1 (6 bases). V lost 11 bases and J 4 bases, leaving 17 bases between the germline ends. The CDR3 is 13 amino acids. The V gene's germline CDR1 is SNHLY and CDR2 FYNNEI. The CDR3 region has the DNA TGTGCCGGCTCAACCAGGGGCAGAGAGACCCAGTACTTC. This translates into CAGSTRGRETQYF.

The V gene is TRBV12-3 or TRBV12-4, the J gene TRBJ2-7, with D possibly TRBD1 on 5 matching bases. This CDR3 is built from 14 residues. Trimming took off 4 bases at V and 5 bases at J, with 15 bases between the two ends. CDR3 protein: CASSWYRGAHEQYF. The CDR3 coding sequence is TGTGCCAGCAGTTGGTATAGGGGCGCCCACGAGCAGTACTTC.

This clonotype has a handful of counts. The genes are TRBV5-1 and TRBJ2-7; 8 positions agree with TRBD1. The CDR3 is 14 amino acids. CDR1 and CDR2 from the germline V gene are SGHRS and YFSETQ. Trimming removed 2 bases from V and 5 bases from J; junction bases left unmatched: 6. The CDR3 bases are TGCGCCAGCAGCTTCCAGGACAGGGTCCACGAGCAGTACTTC. This translates into CASSFQDRVHEQYF.

The chain links TRBV12-3 or TRBV12-4 to TRBJ1-1, with unresolved D. The CDR3 length is 14 residues. Trimming cost V 1 base and J 1 base, with 7 bases left between them. CDR3 in amino acids: CASSLDPRNTEAFF. In DNA, the CDR3 is TGTGCCAGCAGTTTAGACCCCCGGAACACTGAAGCTTTCTTT.

The V and J genes are TRBV28 and TRBJ2-7; 7 positions match TRBD1. In germline, CDR1 is MDHEN, CDR2 SYDVKM. V lost 7 bases and J lost 4; bases outside the gene matches: 7. CDR3 length: 13 residues. In nucleotides, the CDR3 is TGTGCCAGCACGGAAAGCAGGGGGTACGAGCAGTACTTC. Protein product: CASTESRGYEQYF. The variable domain in full, with the rest retrieved from reference TRBV28 and TRBJ2-7, is DVKVTQSSRYLVKRTGEKVFLECVQDMDHENMFWYRQDPGLGLRLIYFSYDVKMKEKGDIPEGYSVSREKKERFSLILESASTNQTSMYLCASTESRGYEQYFGPGTRLTVT.